Included here is one T cell receptor beta chain sequence, with context. V lost 8 bases, J lost 8 bases, and 25 bases lay in between. CDR1 is SNHLY and CDR2 is FYNNEI in the germline V gene. The CDR3 contains 16 residues. This entry comes from a study of cytomegalovirus exposure and HLA in healthy donors. Vbeta (60) and Jbeta (13) primers were used in the PCR. Some clones are missing from TCRdb's copy, which holds only in-frame ones; the method was immunoSEQ multiplex PCR. This table lists 75,000 to 100,000 clones. The receptor comes from a woman in her sixties in good health and CMV-seronegative. The sequenced sample consisted of PBMCs. This chain links TRBV2 with TRBJ2-1, with D tentatively TRBD2 (7 bases). The CDR3 protein is CASGEGGEGLGDEQFF. The CDR3 DNA is TGTGCCAGCGGGGAGGGGGGCGAAGGACTAGGCGATGAGCAGTTCTTC.